The next 25 T cell receptor beta chains were all read from a single sample in a study of T-cell memory formation after mild COVID-19. TCRdb reprocessed the 5' RACE reads with MiXCR, giving one entry per CDR3 protein. The sample has about 410,000 distinct CDR3 sequences, roughly 18% seen once. Sequenced: PBMCs or a T cell subset sorted from them (not recorded which). Every receptor here comes from a man between 18 and 35 years old who had mild COVID-19 (a few samples of this study predate the infection). Cell type and time point are not known.

The chain has TRBV24-1 and TRBJ2-3, with 9 positions matching TRBD2. V lost 4 bases, J lost 4 bases, and 8 bases stayed unmatched. This CDR3 comprises 16 residues. Germline V gives CDR1 KGHDR, CDR2 SFDVKD. The CDR3 sequence is CATSELSGGIADTQYF. CDR3 bases: TGTGCCACCAGTGAACTGAGCGGGGGGATCGCAGATACGCAGTATTTT.

This chain links TRBV28 with TRBJ1-1; D not certain. Deletions cut 3 bases from V and 8 bases from J, with 19 bases between. From germline, CDR1 is MDHEN and CDR2 SYDVKM. The CDR3 spans 15 residues. The CDR3: CASSFHGILYLEAFF. The CDR3 coding sequence is TGTGCCAGCAGTTTCCATGGGATCTTATATTTAGAAGCTTTCTTT.

Comments on this clonotype: One end of the junction is discordant with germline, which a read error may explain. V usage is TRBV24-1 and J usage is TRBJ1-1; 7 positions match TRBD1. CDR1 and CDR2 (germline): KGHDR, SFDVKD. The CDR3 contains 15 residues. The CDR3 reads CATNRGLQGDTEDFF. The CDR3 bases are TGTGCCACCAACCGAGGCCTTCAGGGGGACACTGAAGATTTCTTT.

The chain combines TRBV7-9 with TRBJ1-3, with D possibly matching TRBD1 (5 bases). CDR3 size: 13 residues. V shed 5 bases and J shed 7 bases, with 12 bases lying between them. Germline V gives CDR1 SEHNR, CDR2 FQNEAQ (reference sequence). CDR3 DNA sequence: TGTGCCAGCAGCCCGACCGGGGGGAACACCATATATTTT. Translated, it gives CASSPTGGNTIYF. Supplemented by reference TRBV7-9 and TRBJ1-3, the full variable domain reads DTGVSQNPRHKITKRGQNVTFRCDPISEHNRLYWYRQTLGQGPEFLTYFQNEAQLEKSRLLSDRFSAERPKGSFSTLEIQRTEQGDSAMYLCASSPTGGNTIYFGEGSWLTVV.

This clonotype was counted ten times or more. The chain joins TRBV15 to TRBJ1-4; TRBD1 might be the D (5 bases). Trimming shortened V by 0 bases and J by 8 bases, and 13 bases separated the two germline ends. This CDR3 contains 15 residues. Germline CDR1 reads LNHNV; CDR2 reads YYDKDF (reference sequence). CDR3 DNA: TGTGCCACCAGCAGAGACCGGGGCTGGGACGAAAAACTGTTTTTT. Amino acids: CATSRDRGWDEKLFF.

The chain joins TRBV7-2 to TRBJ2-4, with 7 bases aligning to TRBD1. Germline CDR1 SGHTA, CDR2 FQGNSA. V lost 4 bases, J lost 0 bases, and 6 bases stayed unmatched. This CDR3 is 16 amino acids long. The CDR3 here is CASSSTGYLAKNIQYF. Written as DNA, the CDR3 is TGTGCCAGCAGCTCGACAGGGTATCTAGCCAAAAACATTCAGTACTTC.

This clonotype was counted a single time. CDR3 nucleotide sequence: TGTGCCAGCAGCCACCTCAGGCGGGGCACCGGGGAGCTGTTTTTT. Translation gives CASSHLRRGTGELFF. The chain joins TRBV3-1 to TRBJ2-2, with D possibly being TRBD2 (6 bases). The ends were cut back, 3 bases at V and 4 bases at J, with 12 bases in the middle. Germline CDR1 LGHDT, CDR2 YNNKEL (reference sequence). This CDR3 has 15 residues. Based on the CDR3 plus reference TRBV3-1 and TRBJ2-2, the full variable domain is DTAVSQTPKYLVTQMGNDKSIKCEQNLGHDTMYWYKQDSKKFLKIMFSYNNKELIINETVPNRFSPKSPDKAHLNLHINSLELGDSAVYFCASSHLRRGTGELFFGEGSRLTVL.

V and J are TRBV5-1 and TRBJ2-3; 7 bases agree with TRBD1. Germline assignment: CDR1 SGHRS and CDR2 YFSETQ. Trimming removed 5 bases from V and 5 bases from J; junction bases left unmatched: 8. This CDR3 is 14 amino acids long. DNA of the CDR3: TGCGCCAGCAGTGCAAGGGGGCGAATAGATACGCAGTATTTT. As protein: CASSARGRIDTQYF.

This clonotype showed up many times. J is TRBJ2-3 and V is TRBV7-2; TRBD1 aligns across 11 bases. The CDR3 covers 15 residues. CDR1 is SGHTA, CDR2 FQGNSA, per germline. V lost 5 bases to trimming and J lost 4 bases; unmatched junction nucleotides: 5. CDR3 loop: CASSRRDRGADTQYF. In nucleotides, the CDR3 is TGTGCCAGCAGCCGCCGGGACAGGGGGGCAGATACGCAGTATTTT.

V usage is TRBV6-5 and J usage is TRBJ1-6; tentatively, D is TRBD1 (5 bases). V was cut by 6 bases and J by 8 bases, with 14 bases left in between. Germline V CDR1 and CDR2: MNHEY, SVGAGI. The CDR3 consists of 14 residues. The CDR3 DNA reads as TGTGCCAGCAGCCGAGGGACCCTCCATTCACCCCTCCACTTT. This encodes CASSRGTLHSPLHF.

This clonotype was counted only a few times. The chain recombines TRBV20-1 with TRBJ1-4, with D unresolved. The CDR3 totals 16 residues. V was shortened by 2 bases and J by 7 bases, with 20 bases between the two germline ends. Germline V gene lookup returns CDR1 DFQATT and CDR2 SNEGSKA (reference sequence). The CDR3 loop reads CSARTLIPAGGEKLFF. For the CDR3, the DNA is TGCAGTGCTAGAACGCTGATTCCGGCGGGAGGTGAAAAACTGTTTTTT.

The chain joins TRBV20-1 to TRBJ2-1; 11 bases agree with TRBD2. Germline values: CDR1 DFQATT, CDR2 SNEGSKA (reference sequence). J lost 4 bases, V lost 2 bases, and 4 bases had no gene match. This CDR3 comprises 15 residues. The CDR3 nucleotides read TGCAGTGCTAGATCGACTAGCGGGGTTTACAATGAGCAGTTCTTC. This codes for CSARSTSGVYNEQFF.

The V call is TRBV7-2, the J call TRBJ1-1; tentative D call: TRBD1 (6 bases). The CDR3 has 17 amino acids. Trimming pared 1 base from V and 0 bases from J, leaving 15 bases between. Looked up from germline, CDR1 is SGHTA and CDR2 is FQGNSA. The CDR3 reads CASSLVGGAGMNTEAFF. DNA of the CDR3: TGTGCCAGCAGCTTAGTTGGGGGGGCAGGGATGAACACTGAAGCTTTCTTT.

The V gene is TRBV11-2, the J gene TRBJ2-2, with D possibly matching TRBD2 (6 bases). CDR1 and CDR2 from the germline V gene are SGHAT and FQNNGV. The CDR3 totals 13 residues. V lost 4 bases to trimming and J lost 8 bases, with 11 bases between them. This CDR3 reads CASSSRLDGELFF. CDR3 in DNA: TGTGCCAGCAGCTCCCGACTAGATGGGGAGCTGTTTTTT.

The CDR3 here is CASSPGRTGNRDTQYF. DNA of the CDR3: TGCGCCAGCAGCCCCGGGCGGACAGGGAACCGGGATACGCAGTATTTT. V usage is TRBV4-1 and J usage is TRBJ2-3, with 8 bases identical to TRBD1. Trimming cost V 4 bases and J 6 bases; bases outside gene matches: 12. CDR1 is MGHRA and CDR2 is YSYEKL in the germline V gene. CDR3 length equals 16 residues.

This clonotype was recorded a few times. This chain joins TRBV27 and TRBJ1-1; D is unclear. The length of the CDR3 is 15 residues. The V gene lost 5 bases and the J gene lost 4 bases, with 17 bases spanning the gap. Germline CDR1 and CDR2: MNHEY and SMNVEV (reference sequence). The CDR3 DNA follows: TGTGCCAGCAGTATAGGTCTTTCAGCAGTCACTGAAGCTTTCTTT. Protein: CASSIGLSAVTEAFF.

The chain has TRBV20-1 and TRBJ1-4, with 10 nucleotides matching TRBD1. V dropped 5 bases and J dropped 8; count of bases not matched to a gene: 5. The CDR3 is made up of 13 amino acids. The germline CDR1 and CDR2 sequences are DFQATT and SNEGSKA (reference sequence). DNA for the CDR3: TGCAGTGCTCTCGGACAGGGGGGGGAAAAACTGTTTTTT. It is translated as CSALGQGGEKLFF.

This clonotype has just a few counts. The V gene is TRBV3-2, the J gene TRBJ2-1; the listed D gene, TRBD1, was not tested against the DNA. TRBV3-2 is an annotated pseudogene. The CDR3 runs 14 residues. CDR3 amino acids: CATFSRGRGNEQFF. The DNA for the CDR3 is TGTGCCACCTTCAGCCGGGGGCGGGGGAATGAGCAGTTCTTC.

In its sample, this clonotype was seen a few times. The V call is TRBV7-9, the J call TRBJ2-7; unclear D gene. The CDR3 has 13 residues. CDR1 is SEHNR, CDR2 FQNEAQ, per germline (reference sequence). Trimming took 5 bases from V and 4 from J, leaving 12 bases between them. CDR3 in amino acids: CASSTGRPYEQYF. The CDR3 DNA reads TGTGCCAGCAGCACCGGACGGCCGTACGAGCAGTACTTC.

In its sample, this clonotype was seen a few times. This chain uses TRBV4-2 with TRBJ1-2; D gene unclear. V gave up 2 bases and J gave up 2 bases, with 9 bases separating them. The CDR3 runs to 14 residues. Germline values: CDR1 LGHNA, CDR2 YNFKEQ. For the CDR3, the DNA is TGTGCCAGCAGCCAATCTGCGGTGAACTATGGCTACACCTTC. It codes for CASSQSAVNYGYTF.

The rearrangement joins TRBV5-1 to TRBJ2-2; TRBD1 agrees at 7 bases. CDR1 and CDR2 (germline): SGHRS, YFSETQ. Trimming took 1 base from V and 2 from J; bases not matched to a gene: 8. The CDR3 sequence is 17 residues long. The CDR3 sequence is CASSLLLGQPNTGELFF. The CDR3 nucleotides read TGCGCCAGCAGCTTGCTTCTGGGACAGCCTAACACCGGGGAGCTGTTTTTT. The variable domain in full, completed from reference TRBV5-1 and TRBJ2-2, reads KAGVTQTPRYLIKTRGQQVTLSCSPISGHRSVSWYQQTPGQGLQFLFEYFSETQRNKGNFPGRFSGRQFSNSRSEMNVSTLELGDSALYLCASSLLLGQPNTGELFFGEGSRLTVL.

The sample holds one count of this clonotype. In nucleotides, the CDR3 is TGTGCCAGCAGTGAAGACCCCGGGTCCGTGGGGGAGCAGTACGTC. Its protein is CASSEDPGSVGEQYV. The chain has TRBV2 and TRBJ2-7, with D hard to call. CDR3 length: 15 residues. The V gene's germline CDR1 is SNHLY and CDR2 FYNNEI. The V and J ends lost 1 base and 7 bases respectively, with 17 bases between them.

The gene calls are TRBV4-2 and TRBJ2-2, with a possible D match to TRBD2 (7 bases). V lost 1 base and J lost 5, with 11 bases in between. Germline CDR1 LGHNA, CDR2 YNFKEQ. The CDR3 covers 15 residues. The CDR3 DNA follows: TGTGCCAGCAGCCAAGTAGGGGGGGGAACCGGGGAGCTGTTTTTT. Translated: CASSQVGGGTGELFF.

This clonotype was seen only a few times. J is TRBJ2-5 and V is TRBV30; D is ambiguous. Germline V lookup: CDR1 GTSNPN, CDR2 SVGIG (reference sequence). This CDR3 comprises 14 residues. The V end was cut by 4 bases, the J end by 1 base, with 13 bases between. The CDR3 is CAWNRQTPQETQYF. As DNA, the CDR3 is TGTGCCTGGAACCGCCAAACACCCCAAGAGACCCAGTACTTC.

This clonotype was seen repeatedly, ten times or more. The DNA of the CDR3 is TGTGCCAGCAGTGCTGGGACTAGCGGGGAGACACCCTACAATGAGCAGTTCTTC. This encodes CASSAGTSGETPYNEQFF. The rearrangement links TRBV27 to TRBJ2-1; TRBD2 aligns across 13 bases. The CDR3 is 18 residues long. The J segment lost 2 bases and the V segment lost 5 bases, leaving 9 bases of the junction unmatched. CDR1 MNHEY and CDR2 SMNVEV come from the germline V gene (reference sequence).